Each of the 3 T cell receptor beta chains below was sequenced from the same sample in a study of neoadjuvant anti-PD-1 for oral cavity cancer. Generated by immunoSEQ multiplex PCR, the TCRdb table keeps only in-frame clones and is missing some. The table records 15,000 to 20,000 clones, around 69% of them present only once. The starting material was PBMCs, obtained before nivolumab (anti-PD-1) treatment. Receptors were obtained from a person aged 40 to 85 with oral cavity squamous cell carcinoma.

The rearrangement uses TRBV6-1 and TRBJ2-5; 8 bases align to TRBD1. CDR1 and CDR2 from the germline V gene are MNHNS and SASEGT. With 5 bases clipped from V and 3 bases from J, the junction kept 8 bases outside the gene matches. This CDR3 spans 15 amino acids. This chain's CDR3 is CASSIFQGAEETQYF. In DNA, the CDR3 is TGTGCCAGCAGTATTTTTCAGGGGGCCGAAGAGACCCAGTACTTC.

This sequence joins TRBV5-8 and TRBJ1-5; D may be TRBD1 (5 bases). Germline assignment: CDR1 SGHTS and CDR2 YDEGEE. V dropped 0 bases and J dropped 0 bases, with 7 bases sitting between them. This CDR3 is 15 amino acids long. Here the CDR3 DNA reads TGTGCCAGCAGCTTGGCAGGGTATAGCAATCAGCCCCAGCATTTT. It codes for CASSLAGYSNQPQHF.

The chain combines TRBV6-1 with TRBJ1-1, with D tentatively TRBD1 (6 bases). CDR3 length equals 13 residues. The germline gives CDR1 MNHNS, CDR2 SASEGT. The V end was cut by 5 bases, the J end by 7 bases, with 14 bases between. The CDR3 loop is CASSLEGEGEAFF. CDR3 nucleotide sequence: TGTGCCAGCAGTTTAGAGGGGGAGGGTGAAGCTTTCTTT.